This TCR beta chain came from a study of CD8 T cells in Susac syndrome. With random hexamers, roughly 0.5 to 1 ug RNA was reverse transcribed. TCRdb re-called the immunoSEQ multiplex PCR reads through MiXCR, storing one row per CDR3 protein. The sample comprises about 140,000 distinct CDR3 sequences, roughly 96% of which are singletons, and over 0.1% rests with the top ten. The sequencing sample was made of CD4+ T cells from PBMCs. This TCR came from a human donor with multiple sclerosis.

CDR3 loop: CSARAHTDYGYTF. For the CDR3, the DNA is TGCAGTGCTAGGGCACACACTGACTATGGCTACACCTTC. This chain uses TRBV20-1 with TRBJ1-2; D gene ambiguous. The V gene's germline CDR1 is DFQATT and CDR2 SNEGSKA (reference sequence). Trimming removed 3 bases at V and 3 bases at J, with 11 bases between. This CDR3 is built from 13 residues.